A selection of T cell receptor beta chains follows, all from one sample in a study of cytomegalovirus exposure and HLA in healthy donors. Data came from immunoSEQ multiplex PCR; TCRdb stores just in-frame clones and leaves some out. Found here are approximately 160,000 clones, nearly 80% of them singletons; the top ten hold roughly 0.7%. Sequencing input: PBMCs. These receptors came from a male donor in good health and CMV-seronegative. The CDR3 runs from the conserved cysteine through the conserved F or W.

>TRBV6-6
CASSNGGARSNEKLFF
>TRBV6-6
CASSYSLGPDTQYF
>TRBV28
CASSFVAGTDTQYF
>TRBV4-2
CASSQDQTGVVTGELFF
>TRBV7-3
CASSFAGTSSGANVLTF
>TRBV7-2
CASSSTSGVFYEQYF
>TRBV7-2
CASSLQDGPYEQYF
>TRBV6-5
CASSYVVAGGYEQYF
>TRBV27
CASSLKGGPNYGYTF
>TRBV11-2
CASSLAGRGIGNTEAFF
>TRBV4-3
CASSLTGGPYNEQFF
>TRBV5-1
CASSLARNSYNEQFF
>TRBV28
CASSLLRQTGYGYTF
>TRBV5-4
CASSVGGGATNEKLFF
>TRBV2
CASSGQGINQPQHF
>TRBV27
CASSLSSGQAYEQYF
>TRBV19
CASSIGAGGNTGELFF
>TRBV7-8
CASSPTYEQYF
>TRBV4-1
CASSQGIISEQYF
>TRBV19
CASSITGDEQYF
>TRBV7-2
CASSQVGGGAYEQYF
>TRBV19
CASRWQMNTEAFF
>TRBV5-4
CASWRANTEAFF
>TRBV4-3
CASSQDVGGPGELFF
>TRBV5-1
CASSPPGTRDADTQYF
>TRBV9
CASSVSSGSGDTQYF
>TRBV7-2
CASSPQPGLAGGAQYF
>TRBV5-1
CASSISGSSYNEQFF
>TRBV9
CASSVEPRGPYEQYF
>TRBV28
CASSLPLGQGAGYGYTF
>TRBV6-5
CASSYSAPGGTEAFF
>TRBV7-3
CASQPARGTGELFF
>TRBV5-6
CASSLRWGPSSYNEQFF
>TRBV7-9
CASSSPMGQGTLFDTQYF
>TRBV14
CASSQVPVRGSEAFF
>TRBV14
CASSQVRDYGYTF
>TRBV7-6
CASSRRGGINEQFF
>TRBV7-8
CASSWVGEAYYGYTF
>TRBV9
CASSVVQGSETQYF
>TRBV9
CASSTRQGPSYNEQFF
>TRBV19
CASSPGTGRAETQYF
>TRBV5-1
CASSQTGQSSYNEQFF
>TRBV7-3
CASSADRGTYNEQFF
>TRBV7-3
CASSLSLAGNEQFF
>TRBV4-1
CASSQVTSGGRETQYF
>TRBV28
CASSFSGGAQETQYF
>TRBV9
CASSSAGGNPNSPLHF
>TRBV30
CAWKVPGRSGTQYF
>TRBV10-3
CAISEITGYYGYTF
>TRBV7-9
CSSSPRDREAFF
>TRBV7-2
CASSLVRGSSYNEQFF
>TRBV25-1
CASSEYPGGGNTIYF
>TRBV7-9
CSSSKNRGHLERDTQYF
>TRBV15
CATSRGGQGDEKLFF
>TRBV6-1
CASSESGGTQPQHF
>TRBV7-6
CASSLSGQGPNQPQHF
>TRBV27
CASSSGTSGYYNEQFF
>TRBV7-9
CSSSLERVGYTF